This record concerns one T cell receptor (beta chain) sequence. Its antigen remains unknown. This sample stems from a study of cytomegalovirus exposure and HLA in healthy donors. Study-wide findings and caveats: Researchers catalogued 160 or so TCR beta chains as cytomegalovirus-associated. The presence/absence work took it that sequencing depth was about the same across donors. Most TCR sequences were seen very rarely across donors, but some public TCRs occurred in many.

This PCR relied on a set of 60 Vbeta primers and 13 Jbeta primers. Only in-frame clones appear in the TCRdb table, and some are missing; sequencing was by immunoSEQ multiplex PCR. Counted here are about 210,000 clones, about 79% occurring once; the ten biggest clones make up over 1.5%. The clonotype comes from a male donor in good health and CMV-seronegative. The sequenced sample consisted of PBMCs.

CDR3 nucleotides: TGCGCCAGCAGCCTCGGGACTTCGGGTCAGCCCCAGCATTTT. Amino acids: CASSLGTSGQPQHF. The V and J genes are TRBV4-3 and TRBJ1-5; TRBD1 is a possible D gene (5 bases). CDR1 is LGHNA, CDR2 YSLEER, per germline. The V end was cut by 4 bases, the J end by 6 bases, with 13 bases between. The CDR3 extends over 14 amino acids.